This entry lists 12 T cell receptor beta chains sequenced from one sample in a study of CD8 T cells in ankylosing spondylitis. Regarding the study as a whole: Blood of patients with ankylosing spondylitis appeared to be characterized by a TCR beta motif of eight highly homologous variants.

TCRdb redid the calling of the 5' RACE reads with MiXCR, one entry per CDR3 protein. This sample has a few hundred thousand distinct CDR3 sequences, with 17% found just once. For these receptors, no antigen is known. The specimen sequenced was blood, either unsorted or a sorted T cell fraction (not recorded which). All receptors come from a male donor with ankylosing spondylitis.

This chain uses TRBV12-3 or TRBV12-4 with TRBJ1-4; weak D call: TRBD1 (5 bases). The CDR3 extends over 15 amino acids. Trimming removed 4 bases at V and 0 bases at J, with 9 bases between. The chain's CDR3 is CASSWGLATNEKLFF. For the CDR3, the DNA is TGTGCCAGCAGTTGGGGCCTCGCAACTAATGAAAAACTGTTTTTT.

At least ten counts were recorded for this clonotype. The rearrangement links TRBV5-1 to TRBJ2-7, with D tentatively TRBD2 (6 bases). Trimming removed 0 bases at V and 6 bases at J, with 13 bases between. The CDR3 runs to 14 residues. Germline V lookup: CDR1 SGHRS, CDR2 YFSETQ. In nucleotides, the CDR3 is TGCGCCAGCAGCTTGGATCGGCGGGATCTCGAGCAGTACTTC. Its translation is CASSLDRRDLEQYF.

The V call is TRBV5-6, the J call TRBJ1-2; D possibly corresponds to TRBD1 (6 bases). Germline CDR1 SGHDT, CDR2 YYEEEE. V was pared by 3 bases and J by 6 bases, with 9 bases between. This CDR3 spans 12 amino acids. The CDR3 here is CASSWGQNGYTF. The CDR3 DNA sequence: TGTGCCAGCAGCTGGGGGCAGAATGGCTACACCTTC.

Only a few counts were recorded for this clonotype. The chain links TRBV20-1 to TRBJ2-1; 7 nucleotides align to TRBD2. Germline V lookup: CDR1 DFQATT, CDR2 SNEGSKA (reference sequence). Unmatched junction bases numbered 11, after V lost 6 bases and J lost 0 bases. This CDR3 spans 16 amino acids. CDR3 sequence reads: CSAPAVGRPSYNEQFF. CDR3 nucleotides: TGCAGTGCCCCAGCCGTCGGGAGGCCCTCCTACAATGAGCAGTTCTTC.

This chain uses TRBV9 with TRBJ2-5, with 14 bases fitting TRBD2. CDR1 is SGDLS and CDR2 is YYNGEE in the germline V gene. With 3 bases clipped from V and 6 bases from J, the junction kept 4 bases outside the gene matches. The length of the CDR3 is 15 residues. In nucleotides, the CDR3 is TGTGCCAGCAGCGCCGGGACTAGCGGGGGACAGACCCAGTACTTC. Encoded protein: CASSAGTSGGQTQYF.

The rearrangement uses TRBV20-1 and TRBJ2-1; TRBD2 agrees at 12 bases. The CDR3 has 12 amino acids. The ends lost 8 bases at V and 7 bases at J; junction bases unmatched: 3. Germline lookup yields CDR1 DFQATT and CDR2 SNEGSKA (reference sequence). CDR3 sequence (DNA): TGCAGTCCCGGGACTAGCGGGAATGAGCAGTTCTTC. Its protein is CSPGTSGNEQFF.

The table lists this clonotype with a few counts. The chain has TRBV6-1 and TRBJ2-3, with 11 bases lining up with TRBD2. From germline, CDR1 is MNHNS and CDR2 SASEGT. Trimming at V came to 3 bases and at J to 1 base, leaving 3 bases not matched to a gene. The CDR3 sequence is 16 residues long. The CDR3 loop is CASSDSLAGGTDTQYF. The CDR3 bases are TGTGCCAGCAGTGATTCACTAGCGGGGGGCACAGATACGCAGTATTTT.

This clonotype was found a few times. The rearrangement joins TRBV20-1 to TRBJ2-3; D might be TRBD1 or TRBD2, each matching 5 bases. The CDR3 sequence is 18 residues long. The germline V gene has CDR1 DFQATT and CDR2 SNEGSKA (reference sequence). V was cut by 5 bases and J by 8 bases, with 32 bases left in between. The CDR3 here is CSAVDGNSLGAVGSTQYF. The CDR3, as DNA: TGCAGTGCTGTTGACGGAAACTCGCTCGGGGCTGTGGGCTCTACGCAGTATTTT.

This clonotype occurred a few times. CDR3 sequence: CASSPADSYQETQYF. Written as DNA, the CDR3 is TGTGCCAGCAGCCCGGCGGACAGCTACCAAGAGACCCAGTACTTC. V gene TRBV3-1 combines with J gene TRBJ2-5; D possibly corresponds to TRBD1 (6 bases). This CDR3 is built from 15 residues. Germline CDR1 is LGHDT and CDR2 is YNNKEL (reference sequence). V gave up 4 bases and J gave up 0 bases, with 12 bases separating them.

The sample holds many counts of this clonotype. CDR3 nucleotide sequence: TGCAGTGCTCTTGAAAGCGGGAGGGCCCGGGGAATCAATGAGCAGTTCTTC. This translates into CSALESGRARGINEQFF. The V and J genes are TRBV20-1 and TRBJ2-1, with 10 bases identical to TRBD2. There are 17 residues in the CDR3. Germline CDR1 is DFQATT and CDR2 is SNEGSKA (reference sequence). Trimming at V came to 5 bases and at J to 6 bases, leaving 16 bases not matched to a gene.

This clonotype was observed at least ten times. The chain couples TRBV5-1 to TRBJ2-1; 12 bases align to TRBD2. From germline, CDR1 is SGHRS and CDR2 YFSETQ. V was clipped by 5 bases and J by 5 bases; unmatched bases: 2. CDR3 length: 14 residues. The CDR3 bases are TGCGCCAGCAGAGGACTAGCGGGGAACAATGAGCAGTTCTTC. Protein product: CASRGLAGNNEQFF.

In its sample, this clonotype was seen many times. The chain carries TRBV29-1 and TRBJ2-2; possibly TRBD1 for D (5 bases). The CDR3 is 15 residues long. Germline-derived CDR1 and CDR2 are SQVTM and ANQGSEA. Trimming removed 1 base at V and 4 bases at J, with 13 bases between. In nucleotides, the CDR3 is TGCAGCGTTGAAGGGGCCCTCACAGGCACCGGGGAGCTGTTTTTT. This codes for CSVEGALTGTGELFF.